A single sample gave rise to the 27 T cell receptor beta chains below, sequenced in a study of blood T cell repertoires in COVID-19 (dated by TCRdb to 2020 to 2021). Library prep was done by the immunoSEQ multiplex PCR assay. In its TCRdb copy, this immuneACCESS table keeps in-frame sequences only and misses some clones. Where compared with another copy, unresolved V genes explain less than half of these, and the others have no known cause. In all, the sample holds about 250,000 clones, and roughly 86% of those were seen once. The top ten hold 5.5% to 6.5% of the sample. Sequences were obtained from peripheral blood. The receptors were sampled from an elderly woman with COVID-19, enrolled during active disease.

The rearrangement links TRBV5-1 to TRBJ2-1; TRBD2 aligns across 11 bases. This CDR3 spans 16 amino acids. The trim removed 0 bases at V and 8 bases at J, leaving 7 bases unmatched. Germline CDR1 and CDR2: SGHRS and YFSETQ. The CDR3 DNA sequence: TGCGCCAGCAGCTTGGCCCTTAGCGGGGGGGCCTATGAGCAGTTCTTC. Its translation is CASSLALSGGAYEQFF.

This clone was observed a single time. V gene TRBV18 combines with J gene TRBJ1-2, with D unclear. V was clipped by 0 bases and J by 10 bases, with 15 bases between them. Germline V CDR1 and CDR2: KGHSH, LQKENI. CDR3 length: 14 residues. CDR3: CASSPPAGGRVYTF. The CDR3 DNA reads as TGTGCCAGCTCACCACCCGCAGGTGGAAGAGTCTACACCTTC.

The chain uses TRBV7-2 and TRBJ1-3, with 7 bases aligning to TRBD1. The CDR3 runs 18 residues. Germline values: CDR1 SGHTA, CDR2 FQGNSA. V trimming: 2 bases; J trimming: 0 bases; junction bases outside the gene matches: 10. In DNA, the CDR3 is TGTGCCAGCAGCTTATCAGGGGGAGTTTATAGCTCTGGAAACACCATATATTTT. Protein sequence: CASSLSGGVYSSGNTIYF.

This chain links TRBV28 with TRBJ1-5; 9 bases match TRBD1. The CDR3 totals 16 residues. Germline values: CDR1 MDHEN, CDR2 SYDVKM. V gave up 4 bases and J gave up 3 bases; unmatched junction bases: 7. The CDR3 DNA follows: TGTGCCAGCAGTTCTGACAGGGGGGGTTACAATCAGCCCCAGCATTTT. Encoded protein: CASSSDRGGYNQPQHF.

The chain is built from TRBV24-1 and TRBJ2-3; D is undetermined. The germline V gene has CDR1 KGHDR and CDR2 SFDVKD. V lost 2 bases and J lost 2, with 13 bases in between. The CDR3 spans 16 residues. DNA of the CDR3: TGTGCCACCAGTGATTCCAAACCGACTGTCACAGATACGCAGTATTTT. Translating gives CATSDSKPTVTDTQYF.

CDR3 loop: CASSQGGYNEQFF. In DNA, the CDR3 is TGTGCCAGCAGCCAAGGAGGATACAATGAGCAGTTCTTC. J is TRBJ2-1 and V is TRBV3-1 (or the pseudogene TRBV3-2), with unresolved D. The CDR3 has 13 amino acids. Per the germline V gene, CDR1 is LGHDT and CDR2 is YNNKEL (reference sequence). V lost 1 base, J lost 4 bases, and 5 bases lay in between.

The rearrangement links TRBV21-1 to TRBJ2-5; TRBD1 is taken as the D call from the table, unchecked against the DNA. TRBV21-1 is an annotated pseudogene. The CDR3 has 18 residues. CDR3 in amino acids: CASSKEKGTGGTGETQYF. The CDR3 DNA reads as TGTGCCAGCAGCAAAGAAAAGGGGACAGGGGGCACGGGAGAGACCCAGTACTTC.

This chain uses TRBV5-7 with TRBJ2-1; the match to TRBD2 covers 12 bases. TRBV5-7 is an open reading frame, and its role is uncertain. V lost 4 bases and J lost 7; bases outside the gene matches: 6. CDR3 length equals 15 residues. The CDR3 loop is CASSILAGGRNEQFF. The CDR3 DNA is TGTGCCAGCAGCATTCTAGCGGGGGGGCGGAATGAGCAGTTCTTC.

The chain combines TRBV7-9 with TRBJ2-1, with D possibly matching TRBD1 (6 bases). Trimming took 4 bases from V and 9 from J, leaving 16 bases between them. This CDR3 is built from 14 residues. Looked up from germline, CDR1 is SEHNR and CDR2 is FQNEAQ (reference sequence). The CDR3 nucleotides read TGTGCCAGCAGCTCTTTATCTACAGGGCGTGAGCAGTTCTTC. Protein product: CASSSLSTGREQFF.

The rearrangement links TRBV3-1 (or the pseudogene TRBV3-2) to TRBJ1-1; tentative D call: TRBD1 (5 bases). The CDR3 loop spans 14 amino acids. Between the trimmed V and J ends, which lost 4 bases and 1 base, there was a span of 10 bases. The germline gives CDR1 LGHDT, CDR2 YNNKEL (reference sequence). In DNA form, the CDR3 reads TGTGCCAGCAGCCGTCGACAGCAGAACACTGAAGCTTTCTTT. It yields the protein CASSRRQQNTEAFF.

This sequence joins TRBV6-6 and TRBJ1-2, with TRBD1 as a possible D gene (5 bases). The CDR3 runs 14 residues. V shed 0 bases and J shed 8 bases, with 13 bases lying between them. Per the germline V gene, CDR1 is MNHNY and CDR2 is SVGAGI (reference sequence). This CDR3 reads CASSYSGFGGGYTF. The CDR3 region has the DNA TGTGCCAGCAGTTACTCCGGGTTCGGGGGAGGCTACACCTTC.

This chain uses TRBV7-6 with TRBJ1-1; D unclear. Germline assignment: CDR1 SGHVS and CDR2 FNYEAQ. Deletions cut 5 bases from V and 3 bases from J, with 10 bases between. The CDR3 totals 13 residues. CDR3 protein: CASSLTLYTEAFF. As DNA, the CDR3 is TGTGCCAGCAGCCTGACACTCTACACTGAAGCTTTCTTT.

The gene calls are TRBV11-2 and TRBJ2-3, with 10 bases identical to TRBD2. Losses at the gene ends were 6 bases for V and 2 bases for J; bases not matched to a gene: 14. Germline V gene data show CDR1 as SGHAT and CDR2 as FQNNGV. The CDR3 has 18 amino acids. CDR3 DNA sequence: TGTGCCAGCAGTTTCCTAGCGGGGGCGCCGAAAATCACAGATACGCAGTATTTT. Translating gives CASSFLAGAPKITDTQYF.

The gene calls are TRBV28 and TRBJ2-7, with TRBD2 identical over 10 bases. V was pared by 6 bases and J by 4 bases, with 6 bases of the junction left unmatched. This CDR3 is 14 amino acids long. Germline loops: CDR1 MDHEN, CDR2 SYDVKM. As DNA, the CDR3 is TGTGCCAGCAGCCCCGGGACTAGCGAGTACGAGCAGTACGTC. Translating it yields CASSPGTSEYEQYV.

V gene TRBV6-5 combines with J gene TRBJ1-1, with D unresolved. Trimming pared 7 bases from V and 5 bases from J, leaving 17 bases between. CDR3 length: 14 amino acids. From germline, CDR1 is MNHEY and CDR2 SVGAGI. The CDR3 reads CASTSRVGGTEAFF. CDR3 DNA sequence: TGTGCCAGCACCTCTCGTGTCGGTGGTACTGAAGCTTTCTTT.

The chain couples TRBV3-1 (or the pseudogene TRBV3-2) to TRBJ1-4; maybe TRBD1 (6 bases). The CDR3 runs 12 residues. Trimming removed 0 bases from V and 13 bases from J, with 9 bases in between. Germline CDR1 and CDR2: LGHDT and YNNKEL (reference sequence). CDR3 in amino acids: CASSQEQGRLFF. DNA for the CDR3: TGTGCCAGCAGCCAAGAACAGGGAAGACTGTTTTTT.

About this clone: One end of the junction is discordant with germline, which a read error may explain. This rearrangement joins TRBV6-6 to TRBJ2-3; 10 bases line up with TRBD1. Looked up from germline, CDR1 is MNHNY and CDR2 is SVGAGI (reference sequence). The CDR3 contains 14 residues. The CDR3 sequence: CAGSRDRGTDTQYF. Written as DNA, the CDR3 is TGTGCCGGCAGTCGGGACAGGGGAACAGATACGCAGTATTTT.

The V call is TRBV18, the J call TRBJ1-5, with D tentatively TRBD1 (5 bases). CDR1 and CDR2 (germline): KGHSH, LQKENI. The CDR3 sequence is 15 residues long. Trimming stripped 2 bases from V and 0 bases from J, with 8 bases between. The CDR3 DNA is TGTGCCAGCTCACCAGGGGCTTTTAGCAATCAGCCCCAGCATTTT. This sequence encodes CASSPGAFSNQPQHF.

The genes are TRBV6-4 and TRBJ1-3, with TRBD1 identical over 10 bases. The germline gives CDR1 MRHNA, CDR2 SNTAGT. CDR3 length: 15 amino acids. The junction had 6 bases not matched to a gene; V was cut back by 8 bases and J by 2 bases. CDR3 amino acids: CASSAGTGAGNTIYF. The CDR3 bases are TGTGCCAGCTCCGCCGGGACAGGGGCTGGAAACACCATATATTTT.

The chain uses TRBV29-1 and TRBJ1-2; D is ambiguous. V lost 0 bases to trimming and J lost 7 bases, with 12 bases between them. CDR3 length: 13 residues. CDR1 is SQVTM and CDR2 is ANQGSEA in the germline V gene. This CDR3 reads CSVEDRRAGGYTF. The CDR3 nucleotides read TGCAGCGTTGAAGATAGGAGGGCGGGTGGCTACACCTTC.

This clone came up a few times. The chain recombines TRBV7-9 with TRBJ2-7; no clear D. V was cut by 3 bases and J by 5 bases, with 11 bases left in between. CDR1 and CDR2 (germline): SEHNR, FQNEAQ (reference sequence). This CDR3 comprises 13 residues. The CDR3 DNA sequence: TGTGCCAGCAGCTTCGGGTCGTCGCACGAGCAGTACGTC. It codes for CASSFGSSHEQYV.

The chain is built from TRBV28 and TRBJ1-6, with 7 nucleotides matching TRBD1. This CDR3 contains 15 residues. The germline V gene encodes CDR1 MDHEN and CDR2 SYDVKM. V gave up 2 bases and J gave up 9 bases; unmatched junction bases: 7. The DNA of the CDR3 is TGTGCCAGCAGTTTAAGTGACAGGGAAAGTTCACCCCTCCACTTT. It yields the protein CASSLSDRESSPLHF.

In the case of this clone: This is likely a read error, given that the CDR3 carries no conserved phenylalanine or tryptophan at its end. No DNA is shown, since the ends of the CDR3 on it are uncertain; the CDR3 is the one TCRdb lists. The V and J genes are TRBV28 and TRBJ1-2; no check of the table's D call, TRBD1, against the DNA was made. From germline, CDR1 is MDHEN and CDR2 SYDVKM. From its first to its last residue, the CDR3 has 11 amino acids. CDR3 residues: CASSFPGTGRV.

V and J are TRBV9 and TRBJ1-2; possible D gene TRBD1, 6 bases. The CDR3 spans 13 residues. Trimming shortened V by 1 base and J by 6 bases, and 10 bases separated the two germline ends. Germline V gene data show CDR1 as SGDLS and CDR2 as YYNGEE. As DNA, the CDR3 is TGTGCCAGCAGCGTAAGGCCAGGGGATGGCTACACCTTC. It specifies CASSVRPGDGYTF.

This clone came up a few times. The chain uses TRBV3-1 (or the pseudogene TRBV3-2) and TRBJ1-1; 7 bases are a match to TRBD1. The J segment lost 8 bases and the V segment lost 4 bases, leaving 10 bases of the junction unmatched. The germline V gene has CDR1 LGHDT and CDR2 YNNKEL (reference sequence). There are 14 residues in the CDR3. CDR3 amino acids: CASSPTGLRGEAFF. The CDR3 DNA is TGTGCCAGCAGCCCGACAGGGCTTCGAGGGGAAGCTTTCTTT.

This chain connects TRBV7-2 to TRBJ2-3; 15 bases agree with TRBD2. V was pared by 5 bases and J by 7 bases, with 13 bases of the junction left unmatched. This CDR3 is built from 18 residues. Germline V gene sequence: CDR1 SGHTA, CDR2 FQGNSA. The CDR3 nucleotides read TGTGCCAGCAGCCCAATCGGGACTAGCGGGGGGCAGAGGAATACGCAGTATTTT. Translating gives CASSPIGTSGGQRNTQYF.

The chain joins TRBV3-1 (or the pseudogene TRBV3-2) to TRBJ1-6; 7 bases fit TRBD1. Unmatched junction bases numbered 6, after V lost 1 base and J lost 9 bases. Germline V lookup: CDR1 LGHDT, CDR2 YNNKEL (reference sequence). This CDR3 spans 15 amino acids. The CDR3 DNA reads TGTGCCAGCAGCCAAGTTCGGACAGGTCCTTCACCCCTCCACTTT. This codes for CASSQVRTGPSPLHF.